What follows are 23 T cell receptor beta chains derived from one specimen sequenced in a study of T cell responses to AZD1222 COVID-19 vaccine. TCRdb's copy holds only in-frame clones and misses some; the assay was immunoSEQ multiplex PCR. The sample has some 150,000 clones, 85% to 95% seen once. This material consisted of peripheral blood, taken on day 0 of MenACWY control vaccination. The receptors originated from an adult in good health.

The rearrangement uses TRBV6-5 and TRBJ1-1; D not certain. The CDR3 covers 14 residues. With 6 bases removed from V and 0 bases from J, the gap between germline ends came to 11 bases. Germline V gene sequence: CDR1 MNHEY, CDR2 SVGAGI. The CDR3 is CASRTKFMNTEAFF. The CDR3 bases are TGTGCCAGCAGGACAAAGTTTATGAACACTGAAGCTTTCTTT.

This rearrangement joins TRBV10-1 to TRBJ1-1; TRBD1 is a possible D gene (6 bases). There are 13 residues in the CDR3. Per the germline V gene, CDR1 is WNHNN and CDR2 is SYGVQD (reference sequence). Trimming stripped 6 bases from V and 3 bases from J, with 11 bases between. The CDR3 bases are TGCGCCAGCAGCTACAGGGAGGACACTGAAGCTTTCTTT. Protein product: CASSYREDTEAFF.

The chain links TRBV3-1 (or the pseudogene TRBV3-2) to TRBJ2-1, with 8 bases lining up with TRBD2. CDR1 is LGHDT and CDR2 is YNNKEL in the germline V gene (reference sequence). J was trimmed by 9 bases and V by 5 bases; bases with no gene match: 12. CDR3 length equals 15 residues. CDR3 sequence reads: CASSLLSGRETEQFF. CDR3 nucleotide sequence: TGTGCCAGCAGCTTACTCAGCGGGAGAGAGACTGAGCAGTTCTTC.

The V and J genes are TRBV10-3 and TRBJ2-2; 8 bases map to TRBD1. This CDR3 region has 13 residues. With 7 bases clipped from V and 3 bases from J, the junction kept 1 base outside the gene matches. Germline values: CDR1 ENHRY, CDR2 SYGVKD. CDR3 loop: CAITGGYTGELFF. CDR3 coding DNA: TGTGCCATCACAGGGGGCTACACCGGGGAGCTGTTTTTT.

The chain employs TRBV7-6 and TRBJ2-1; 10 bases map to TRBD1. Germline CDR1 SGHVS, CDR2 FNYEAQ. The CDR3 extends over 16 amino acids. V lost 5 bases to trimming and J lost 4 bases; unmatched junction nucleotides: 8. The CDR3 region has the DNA TGTGCCAGCAGCCCTCGGACAGGGGGTCTTTACAATGAGCAGTTCTTC. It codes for CASSPRTGGLYNEQFF.

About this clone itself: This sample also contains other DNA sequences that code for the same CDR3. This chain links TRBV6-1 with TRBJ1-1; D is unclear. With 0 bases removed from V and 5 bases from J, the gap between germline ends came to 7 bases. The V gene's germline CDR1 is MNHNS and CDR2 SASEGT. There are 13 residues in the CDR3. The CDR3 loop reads CASSEALGTEAFF. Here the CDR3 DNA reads TGTGCCAGCAGTGAAGCTCTAGGGACTGAAGCTTTCTTT.

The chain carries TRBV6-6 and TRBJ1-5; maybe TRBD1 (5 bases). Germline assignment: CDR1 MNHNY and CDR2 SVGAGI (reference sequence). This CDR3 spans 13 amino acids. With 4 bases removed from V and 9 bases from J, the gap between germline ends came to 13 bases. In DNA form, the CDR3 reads TGTGCCAGCAGTTCCTCGGGGGGGATGCCCCAGCATTTT. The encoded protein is CASSSSGGMPQHF.

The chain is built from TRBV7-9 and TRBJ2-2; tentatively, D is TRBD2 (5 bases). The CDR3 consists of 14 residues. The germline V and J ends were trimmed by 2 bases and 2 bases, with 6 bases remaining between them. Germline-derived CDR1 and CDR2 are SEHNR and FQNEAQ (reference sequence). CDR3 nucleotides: TGTGCCAGCAGCTTACGGGAAAACACCGGGGAGCTGTTTTTT. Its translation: CASSLRENTGELFF. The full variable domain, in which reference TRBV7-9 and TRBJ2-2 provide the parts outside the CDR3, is DTGVSQNPRHKITKRGQNVTFRCDPISEHNRLYWYRQTLGQGPEFLTYFQNEAQLEKSRLLSDRFSAERPKGSFSTLEIQRTEQGDSAMYLCASSLRENTGELFFGEGSRLTVL.

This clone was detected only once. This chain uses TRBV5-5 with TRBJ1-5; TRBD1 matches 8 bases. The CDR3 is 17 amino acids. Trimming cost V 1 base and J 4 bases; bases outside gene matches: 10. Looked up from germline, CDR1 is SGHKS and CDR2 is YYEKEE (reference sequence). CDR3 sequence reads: CASSLQPGQGGNQPQHF. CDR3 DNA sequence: TGTGCCAGCAGCTTGCAGCCCGGACAGGGTGGGAATCAGCCCCAGCATTTT.

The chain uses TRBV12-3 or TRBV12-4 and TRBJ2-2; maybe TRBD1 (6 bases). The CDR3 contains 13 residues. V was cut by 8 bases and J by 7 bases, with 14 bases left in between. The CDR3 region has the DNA TGTGCCAGCGCCAGGGGTTACGGCGGGGAGCTGTTTTTT. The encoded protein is CASARGYGGELFF.

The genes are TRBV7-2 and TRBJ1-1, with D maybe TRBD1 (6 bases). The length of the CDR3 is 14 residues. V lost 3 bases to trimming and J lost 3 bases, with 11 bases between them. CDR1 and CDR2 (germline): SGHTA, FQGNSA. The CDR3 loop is CASSLYAGDTEAFF. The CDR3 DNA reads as TGTGCCAGCAGCTTGTATGCAGGGGACACTGAAGCTTTCTTT. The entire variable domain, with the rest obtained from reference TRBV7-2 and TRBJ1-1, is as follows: GAGVSQSPSNKVTEKGKDVELRCDPISGHTALYWYRQSLGQGLEFLIYFQGNSAPDKSGLPSDRFSAERTGGSVSTLTIQRTQQEDSAVYLCASSLYAGDTEAFFGQGTRLTVV.

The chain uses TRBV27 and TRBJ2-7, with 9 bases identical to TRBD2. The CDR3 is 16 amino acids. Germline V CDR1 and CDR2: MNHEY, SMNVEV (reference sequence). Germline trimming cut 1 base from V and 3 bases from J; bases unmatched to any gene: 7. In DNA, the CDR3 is TGTGCCAGCAGTTTATTGGCGGGAGGGCCATTCTACGAGCAGTACTTC. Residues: CASSLLAGGPFYEQYF.

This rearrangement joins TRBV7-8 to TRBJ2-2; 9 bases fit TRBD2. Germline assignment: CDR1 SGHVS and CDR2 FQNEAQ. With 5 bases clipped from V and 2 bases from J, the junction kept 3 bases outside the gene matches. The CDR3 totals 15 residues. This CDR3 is CASSTLAGNTGELFF. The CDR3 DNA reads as TGTGCCAGCAGCACTCTAGCGGGAAACACCGGGGAGCTGTTTTTT.

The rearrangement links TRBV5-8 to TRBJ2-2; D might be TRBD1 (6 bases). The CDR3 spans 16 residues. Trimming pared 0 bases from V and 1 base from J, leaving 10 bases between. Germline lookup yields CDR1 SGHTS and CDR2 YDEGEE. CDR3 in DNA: TGTGCCAGCAGCTTGGCCGGGACACAGAACACCGGGGAGCTGTTTTTT. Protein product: CASSLAGTQNTGELFF.

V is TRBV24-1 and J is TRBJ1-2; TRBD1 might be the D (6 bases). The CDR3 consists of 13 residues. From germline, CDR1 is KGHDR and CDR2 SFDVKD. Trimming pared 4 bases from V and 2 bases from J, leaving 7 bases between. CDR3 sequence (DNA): TGTGCCACCAGTGAGGGGGCCAACTATGGCTACACCTTC. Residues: CATSEGANYGYTF.

In DNA, the CDR3 is TGTGCCAGCAGCTATTACAGGGGGCAAAACTATGGCTACACCTTC. It translates to CASSYYRGQNYGYTF. The chain links TRBV11-2 to TRBJ1-2; 9 positions agree with TRBD1. Germline CDR1 reads SGHAT; CDR2 reads FQNNGV. Unmatched junction bases numbered 5, after V lost 4 bases and J lost 2 bases. CDR3 size: 15 residues.

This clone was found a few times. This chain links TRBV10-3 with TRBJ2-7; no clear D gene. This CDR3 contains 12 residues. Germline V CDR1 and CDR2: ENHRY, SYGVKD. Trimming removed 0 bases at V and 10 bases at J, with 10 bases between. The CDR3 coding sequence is TGTGCCATCAGTGAGTCGAGACTGGGTCAGTACTTC. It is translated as CAISESRLGQYF.

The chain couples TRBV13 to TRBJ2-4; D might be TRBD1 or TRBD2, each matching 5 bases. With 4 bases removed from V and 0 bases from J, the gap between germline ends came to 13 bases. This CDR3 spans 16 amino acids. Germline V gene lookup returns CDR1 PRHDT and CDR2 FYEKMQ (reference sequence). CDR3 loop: CASSSRDLLAKNIQYF. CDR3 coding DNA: TGTGCCAGCAGCTCTAGGGACCTTCTAGCCAAAAACATTCAGTACTTC.

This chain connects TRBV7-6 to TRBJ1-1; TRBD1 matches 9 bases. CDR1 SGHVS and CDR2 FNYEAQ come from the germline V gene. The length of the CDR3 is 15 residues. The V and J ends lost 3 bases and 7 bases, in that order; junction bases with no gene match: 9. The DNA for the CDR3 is TGTGCCAGCAGCTTGCAACAGGGGGCTCGGGGTGAAGCTTTCTTT. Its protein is CASSLQQGARGEAFF.

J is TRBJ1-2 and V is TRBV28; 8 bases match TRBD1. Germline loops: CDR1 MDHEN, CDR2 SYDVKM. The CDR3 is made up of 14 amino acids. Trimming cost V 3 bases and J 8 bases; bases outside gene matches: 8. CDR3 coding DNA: TGTGCCAGCAGTTTCGTGGACAGGGAAGAAGGCTACACCTTC. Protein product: CASSFVDREEGYTF.

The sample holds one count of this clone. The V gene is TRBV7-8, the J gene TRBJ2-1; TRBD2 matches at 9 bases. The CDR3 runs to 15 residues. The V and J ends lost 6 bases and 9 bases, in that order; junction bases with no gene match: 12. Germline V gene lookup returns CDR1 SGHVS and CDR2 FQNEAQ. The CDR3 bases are TGTGCCAGCAGATCTTTGAGCGGGGGGTCGAGTGAGCAGTTCTTC. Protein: CASRSLSGGSSEQFF.

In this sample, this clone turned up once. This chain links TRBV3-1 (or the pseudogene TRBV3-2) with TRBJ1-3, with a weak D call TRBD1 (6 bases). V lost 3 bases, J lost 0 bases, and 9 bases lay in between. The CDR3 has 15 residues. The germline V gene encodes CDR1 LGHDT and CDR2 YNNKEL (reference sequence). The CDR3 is CASSHTGSSGNTIYF. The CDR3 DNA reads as TGTGCCAGCAGCCATACAGGGTCCTCTGGAAACACCATATATTTT.

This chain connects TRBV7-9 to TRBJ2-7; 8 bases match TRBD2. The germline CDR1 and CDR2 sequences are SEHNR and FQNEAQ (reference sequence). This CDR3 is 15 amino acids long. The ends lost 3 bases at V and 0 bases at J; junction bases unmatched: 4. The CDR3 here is CASSFSGKSSYEQYF. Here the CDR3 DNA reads TGTGCCAGCAGCTTTAGCGGGAAAAGCTCCTACGAGCAGTACTTC.